This T cell receptor beta chain derives from a study of shared clonotypes between healthy human individuals. Germline V gene lookup returns CDR1 MDHEN and CDR2 SYDVKM. Trimming took off 3 bases at V and 7 bases at J, with 18 bases between the two ends. CDR3 size: 15 residues. The healthy adult donors were HIV-negative and reported no recent acute infections or vaccinations. TCRdb's copy holds only in-frame clones and misses some; the assay was immunoSEQ multiplex PCR. The data show 2,500,000 or so clones, with 92% seen just once and 0.3% to 0.4% held by the top ten. The sample comprised naive CD4+ T cells from PBMCs. Subset meaning: CD45RA+ positively selected. This sequence was found in a man younger than 35 in good health. Some clones in this sample may be carry-over from other donors' samples. This sequence joins TRBV28 and TRBJ1-2; a weak D match, TRBD1 (6 bases). CDR3: CASSLPELGQFGYTF. DNA of the CDR3: TGTGCCAGCAGTTTGCCCGAATTAGGACAGTTTGGCTACACCTTC.